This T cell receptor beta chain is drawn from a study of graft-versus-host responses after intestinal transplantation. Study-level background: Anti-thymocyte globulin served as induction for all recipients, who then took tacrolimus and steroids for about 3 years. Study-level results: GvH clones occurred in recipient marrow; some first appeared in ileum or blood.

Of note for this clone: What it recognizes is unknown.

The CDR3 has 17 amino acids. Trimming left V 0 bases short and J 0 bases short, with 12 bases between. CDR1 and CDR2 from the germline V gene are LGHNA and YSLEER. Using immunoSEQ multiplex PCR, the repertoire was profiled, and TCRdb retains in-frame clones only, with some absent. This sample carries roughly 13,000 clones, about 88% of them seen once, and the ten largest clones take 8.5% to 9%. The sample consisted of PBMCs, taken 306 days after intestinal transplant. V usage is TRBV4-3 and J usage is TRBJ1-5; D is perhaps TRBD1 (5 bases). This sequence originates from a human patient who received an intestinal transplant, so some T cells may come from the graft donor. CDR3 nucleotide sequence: TGCGCCAGCAGCCAAGATTGGGGGGGTTATAGCAATCAGCCCCAGCATTTT. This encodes CASSQDWGGYSNQPQHF.